The entry below gives a single T cell receptor (beta chain) sequence along with its context. The antigen it binds to is not known. No quality values exist for individual bases; no much larger clone is one base distant. TCR CDR3 regions were amplified from genomic DNA by multiplex PCR using the deep immunoSEQ assay. Genomic DNA extracted from each cell subset was distributed evenly over all wells of several immunoSEQ 96-well plates, and each plate served as one replicate. For sorted subsets, each replicate PCR was loaded with about 0.2 ug genomic DNA, equivalent to 25,000 to 35,000 T cell genomes. The purified libraries were quantified using a Qubit 3.0 fluorometer, sized with a Bioanalyzer 2100, and then quantified again using the KAPA Library Quantification kit. Every immunoSEQ 96-well plate was sequenced on a separate single-read 150-cycle Illumina NextSeq 550 flow cell. For the original study's pipeline: The immunoSEQ output contained only junctional sequences without quality scores, so filtering could not match that applied to full-length reads. Sequences were annotated with PyIR, a Python wrapper for IgBLAST v1.9, and V/J genes and CDR3 were assigned using IMGT germline references. Reads with weak V/J assignments (E-value above 1e-6), missing CDR3, stop codons, out-of-frame junctions, or ambiguous translated residues were removed. A V3J clonotype was defined by an identical inferred V gene, J gene, and CDR3 amino acid sequence. Percentage overlap between repertoires was computed as shared unique clonotypes divided by the size of the smaller repertoire. Richness of each repertoire was evaluated using RTK rarefaction, the Chao1 estimator, and Recon v2.1 estimates of unobserved clonotypes. For all TCRbeta clonotypes obtained by the gDNA method from a handful of donors, generation probabilities were computed with OLGA. TCRdb took over this immuneACCESS table, retaining in-frame rearrangements with V and J assigned. Such tables are incomplete; in checked studies, under half of the missing clones stem from an unresolved V gene, and the remainder is unexplained. V and J calls and clone size are copied from that table; D and trimming were computed from the DNA. The sample yields 2 million to 3 million clones; approximately 93% were counted once. Jointly, the top ten make up more than 0.35% of the sample.

This sample is part of a study of shared clonotypes between healthy human individuals (dated by TCRdb to about 2020). Looking at the study overall: The cohort included three men and two women between 18 and 49 years of age. For each donor, CD4 naive and CD4 memory were each run on three plates, CD8 naive on two plates, and CD8 memory on one plate. To estimate repertoire size and how much clonotypes are shared between individuals, the study performed deep sequencing of blood TCR repertoires from a few healthy adults. Different laboratories and diverse techniques were used to prepare libraries and sequence TCR repertoires, to increase sequencing depth and limit assay-specific biases. Between about 0.8 and 9 billion PBMCs per donor were obtained by leukapheresis.

The donors were healthy, HIV-negative adults who had no recently reported acute infections or vaccinations. Every donor was a Caucasian adult living in Nashville, Tennessee, USA. CD4+ T cells were enriched by magnetic negative selection, after which naive cells were positively selected on CD45RA and the negative fraction was taken as the memory subset. After blood collection by leukapheresis, PBMCs were isolated using Ficoll-Histopaque density gradient centrifugation and then cryopreserved in the vapor phase of liquid nitrogen. Analytical flow cytometry was used to check the purity and quantity of every magnetically sorted T cell population. Each sorted fraction had its genomic DNA isolated and then quantified by UV absorbance on a Nanodrop 2000c. V loses 4 bases at its end and J loses 6 bases; junction bases beyond the gene matches: 7. The CDR3 holds 16 amino acids from the cysteine to the phenylalanine. Only the CDR3 portion is preserved as DNA: 48 bases, with reading frame beginning at the first base. From the germline V gene (reference sequence), CDR1 is PRHDT and CDR2 is FYEKMQ.

Overall study outcomes, separate from this receptor: Pairwise subsampling indicated that sequencing depth was expected to affect the degree of clonotype sharing among donors. Sampling was limited to blood, and TCR repertoires in tissue likely differ from TCR repertoires in blood. Estimated clonotype richness was generally larger for naive than for memory subsets. The small number of donors limited the genetic and exposure-history diversity represented. Even with the large sequencing depth, rarefaction of the sorted-subset datasets indicated that sequencing was incomplete. Across a few donors, approximately 5% of naive CD4, roughly 3.4% of naive CD8, 2.3% of memory CD4, and 0.4% to 0.45% of memory CD8 clonotypes were shared. Compared with non-shared clonotypes, clonotypes shared by all four sorted-subset donors had higher generation probabilities.

The TCR sequence derives from a man aged 18 to 29 in good health. Some clones in this sample may be carry-over from other donors' samples. Here the chain combines TRBV13 and TRBJ2-2, with 11 bases aligning to TRBD1. Sequencing was performed on naive CD4+ T cells from PBMCs. Sample cell subset or site, as interpreted from the label and publication: CD45RA+ positively selected. The sequenced DNA: TGTGCCAGCAGCTCCCCCGGACAGGGGGCGGCCGGGGAGCTGTTTTTT. The resulting protein is CASSSPGQGAAGELFF.